This record looks at one T cell receptor beta chain sequence and its context. V was pared by 6 bases and J by 2 bases, with 16 bases between. Germline V gene data show CDR1 as MDHEN and CDR2 as SYDVKM. This CDR3 contains 15 residues. This record comes from a study of OX40 agonist ivuxolimab in advanced cancers. Overall study context: Patients undergoing dose escalation presented with hepatocellular carcinoma, melanoma, renal cell or head and neck cancer. Earlier treatment with anti-PD-1, anti-PD-L1 or anti-CTLA-4 was permitted, and under 50% had received some. Of mixed ages from about 20 to 85 and averaging about 60 years, the group was roughly 85% male.

Sequenced by immunoSEQ multiplex PCR; TCRdb stores in-frame clones only, minus some. The data contain about 47,000 clones, roughly nine tenths of them seen just once; the ten biggest clones take up 11% to 15%. The sequence was collected from an adult with an advanced solid tumor such as melanoma, head and neck, liver or kidney cancer. The chain recombines TRBV28 with TRBJ2-5; D could derive from TRBD1 or TRBD2 (6 bases each). Sequences were derived from CD4+ or CD8+ T cells sorted from blood, sampled in a trial of the OX40 agonist ivuxolimab. CDR3 sequence: CASRPRGEQQETQYF. DNA of the CDR3: TGTGCCAGCAGACCAAGGGGGGAACAGCAAGAGACCCAGTACTTC.